These T cell receptor beta chains were read from a single sample in a study of identical twins. In TCRdb, the 5' RACE reads were re-called with MiXCR into one record per CDR3 protein. The table lists approximately 590,000 distinct CDR3 sequences, more than 9% of them singletons. Separately, the same data were catalogued under a study of yellow fever vaccine responses in identical twins.

The sample was PBMCs. These receptors came from a woman aged 18-30 years in good health. CDR3s include the opening cysteine and the closing phenylalanine or tryptophan. D genes are given only for firm matches. Size tells how often a clone was seen (once, few, many) or the class of an expanded clone, and some rows leave it out.

v_gene,abundance,j_gene,d_gene,CDR3nt,CDR3aa
TRBV15,many,TRBJ2-3,TRBD2,TGTGCCACCAGCAGCTCGCGGGGGTTCACAGATACGCAGTATTTT,CATSSSRGFTDTQYF
TRBV20-1,few,TRBJ2-3,-,TGCAGTGCTAGAGATCTTGCGGTGAGCACAGATACGCAGTATTTT,CSARDLAVSTDTQYF
TRBV7-2,few,TRBJ2-7,-,TGTGCCAGCAGCTTGATGTCGAGGGGAGGCGAGCAGTACTTC,CASSLMSRGGEQYF
TRBV5-1,few,TRBJ1-1,TRBD1,TGCGCCAGCAGCTGGACAGGGGGGTACACTGAAGCTTTCTTT,CASSWTGGYTEAFF
TRBV20-1,-,TRBJ2-5,-,TGCAGTGCTATCCGCCCCGACATAGAGACCCAGTACTTC,CSAIRPDIETQYF
TRBV18,few,TRBJ2-7,TRBD2,TGTGCCAGCTCACCACGGACTAGCGGGACCGAGCAGTACTTC,CASSPRTSGTEQYF
TRBV12-3/TRBV12-4,few,TRBJ2-5,TRBD1,TGTGCCAGCAGTTCTTACGCTGCGGGACAGGGAGAGACCCAGTACTTC,CASSSYAAGQGETQYF
TRBV29-1,many,TRBJ2-5,-,TGCAGCGTTGATGCCAGGGTCAGGGAGACCCAGTACTTC,CSVDARVRETQYF
TRBV3-1,few,TRBJ2-5,TRBD1,TGTGCCAGCAGCCAACCGACAGGGGGCGCCGAGAAAGAGACCCAGTACTTC,CASSQPTGGAEKETQYF
TRBV4-3,few,TRBJ2-7,-,TGCGCCAGCAGCCAAGACCGGGACTGGTACTACGAGCAGTACTTC,CASSQDRDWYYEQYF
TRBV30,-,TRBJ1-1,-,TGTGCCTGCCTCCCCACTGTTCTTGGGGCTGAAGCTTTCTTT,CACLPTVLGAEAFF
TRBV3-1,many,TRBJ1-6,-,TGTGCCAGCAGCCAAGAAATCGGAATAGGGAATTCACCCCTCCACTTT,CASSQEIGIGNSPLHF
TRBV4-2,-,TRBJ2-1,-,TGTGCCAGCAGCCAGGACGTTATTCTGAGCTCCTACAATGAGCAGTTCTTC,CASSQDVILSSYNEQFF
TRBV4-3,-,TRBJ1-5,-,TGCGCCAGCAGCCAAGATTGGACACGGCAGCCCCAGCATTTT,CASSQDWTRQPQHF
TRBV18,few,TRBJ2-7,-,TGTGCCAGCTCACCATCGCAGGATATGATCTACGAGCAGTACTTC,CASSPSQDMIYEQYF
TRBV24-1,few,TRBJ2-2,-,TGTGCCACTTCGCGACAGGTGACCGGGGAGCTGTTTTTT,CATSRQVTGELFF
TRBV28,few,TRBJ2-1,-,TGTGCCAGCAGCGATCCGGCAGGGACCTACAATGAGCAGTTCTTC,CASSDPAGTYNEQFF
TRBV7-8,-,TRBJ1-1,TRBD1,TGTGCCAGCAGCCACCGACAGGGCTGGAACACTGAAGCTTTCTTT,CASSHRQGWNTEAFF
TRBV9,-,TRBJ2-3,TRBD2,TGTGCCAGCAGTGAACAGGGGACTAGCAGGGGGGCCAAGGATACGCAGTATTTT,CASSEQGTSRGAKDTQYF
TRBV7-6,-,TRBJ1-4,-,TGTGCCAGCAGCATCACTGCAACTAATGAAAAACTGTTTTTT,CASSITATNEKLFF
TRBV28,many,TRBJ2-7,TRBD1,TGTGCCAGCAGGGGGGACAGGGAATCCGAGCAGTACTTC,CASRGDRESEQYF
TRBV12-3/TRBV12-4,many,TRBJ1-5,-,TGTGCCAGCAGTTTAAAGACCCAGCCCCAGCATTTT,CASSLKTQPQHF
TRBV10-3,few,TRBJ1-5,TRBD1,TGTGCCATCAGTGGACAGGGGGGGAATCAGCCCCAGCATTTT,CAISGQGGNQPQHF
TRBV5-5,many,TRBJ2-7,-,TGTGCCAGCAGCCACAGGACAGACCCTCCCCCAATTTCCTACGAGCAGTACTTC,CASSHRTDPPPISYEQYF
TRBV25-1,many,TRBJ2-1,-,TGTGCCAGCAGTGACAGGGCGGGGCAGTTCTTC,CASSDRAGQFF
TRBV7-8,many,TRBJ2-2,-,TGTGCCACCTTAAGCACCGGGGAGCTGTTTTTT,CATLSTGELFF
TRBV6-1,-,TRBJ2-2,-,TGTGCCAGCAAATGGGGCACAGGGAGCACCGGGGAGCTGTTTTTT,CASKWGTGSTGELFF
TRBV28,many,TRBJ2-7,-,TGTGCCAGCAGTGACTACAGCTACGAGCAGTACTTC,CASSDYSYEQYF
TRBV7-9,few,TRBJ2-7,-,TGTGCCAGCAGCTTAAAATCGCCAGGGTCCGAGCAGTACTTC,CASSLKSPGSEQYF
TRBV19,few,TRBJ2-7,TRBD2,TGTGCCAGTAGTTCGCGACTAGCGGGGGTTGTCAACGAGCAGTACTTC,CASSSRLAGVVNEQYF
TRBV29-1,many,TRBJ1-1,-,TGCAGCGTCAACAAACCCGACAGGCCGAACACTGAAGCTTTCTTT,CSVNKPDRPNTEAFF
TRBV4-1,-,TRBJ2-2,TRBD2,TGCGCCAGCAGCCAAGATCAGGGAGGGGCCGGGGAGCTGTTTTTT,CASSQDQGGAGELFF
TRBV12-3/TRBV12-4,-,TRBJ2-1,TRBD2,TGTGCCAGCAGTCTAGCGGGGTCAGCCTACAATGAGCAGTTCTTC,CASSLAGSAYNEQFF
TRBV12-3/TRBV12-4,few,TRBJ2-7,-,TGTGCCAGCAGAAACCGGGACTCCTACGAGCAGTACTTC,CASRNRDSYEQYF
TRBV20-1,few,TRBJ1-1,TRBD1,TGCAGTGGACCAGGGGGCACTGAAGCTTTCTTT,CSGPGGTEAFF
TRBV7-9,few,TRBJ2-5,-,TGTGCCAGCAGCTTACAAGGCGGGACGGAGACCCAGTACTTC,CASSLQGGTETQYF